Detailed here is one T cell receptor (beta chain). The sample originates from a study of technical replicates of blood from a few donors. CDR1 and CDR2 (germline): LNHDA, SQIVND (reference sequence). Trimming took 5 bases from V and 5 from J, leaving 7 bases between them. The CDR3 covers 12 residues. The table came from immunoSEQ multiplex PCR; TCRdb's copy has only in-frame clones and leaves some out. The data hold about 81,000 clones, with approximately 94% observed a single time. The origin of this receptor is a human donor in good health. The sequencing sample was made of T cells isolated from PBMCs. The rearrangement uses TRBV19 and TRBJ1-5; D unclear. The CDR3 DNA is TGTGCCAGTAGTGCCAACTATCAGCCCCAGCATTTT. This sequence encodes CASSANYQPQHF.